This paragraph reports one TCR beta chain. Ten or more counts support this clonotype. It lacks a known antigen. One base away there is no much larger clone; base qualities are not given. The library was prepared for alpha chains; this beta chain is a stray read, so its frequency means little. The library was built by means of 5' RACE. TCRdb records NextSeq 500 as the sequencer. In the TCR library protocol, a unique molecular identifier was attached to each TCR cDNA molecule so that PCR and sequencing errors could be corrected. In the original analysis: TCR identification, UMI-based error correction and CDR3 extraction were all carried out with Decombinator tools. Expanded TCRs were defined as those above a frequency of 2 per 1,000, corresponding to the top 1% of the tumor frequency distribution. Renyi diversity was calculated using the R vegan package after each repertoire was subsampled 100 times to 5,000 TCRs. CDR3 similarity networks were built from amino acid triplet string-kernel similarity, connecting CDR3s with pairwise similarity above 0.82. TCRdb reprocessing: public reads trimmed at Q25 with fastp, clones called with MiXCR, in-frame beta chains kept. Every CDR3 protein is listed once, alongside the most common genes and DNA of its rows. The V and J calls here are based on TCRdb, not the publication. In this sample the table shows approximately 15,000 distinct CDR3 sequences, 3.6% of which occur a single time. The ten most abundant clones make up around a tenth of the sample.

This sample is drawn from a study of spatial heterogeneity in lung cancer (dated by TCRdb to 2018 to 2020). Background on the whole study: Beta-chain transcripts were consistently detected in greater numbers than alpha-chain transcripts, which likely reflects a higher abundance of beta-chain transcripts. In the raw uncorrected reads, each unique combination of TCR and UMI appeared more than ten times on average. TCR alpha and beta repertoires were quantitatively compared across multiple tumor regions, matched nontumor lung and blood in non-small cell lung cancer. Nonsynonymous mutation counts, determined by whole-exome sequencing of tumor tissue, were related to features of the TCR repertoire. Both alpha and beta chains were TCR-sequenced in samples taken at surgery, namely 220 tumor regions, around 64 matched nontumor lung samples and 50 to 60 PBMC samples.

According to the study, the label for this sample's time point signals: sample taken at primary tumor resection. Donors were some 78 patients with early-stage, untreated non-small cell lung cancer from the lung TRACERx cohort. Without any cell sorting, TCR sequencing was performed on whole RNA extracted either from tumor and nontumor lung tissue or from cryopreserved PBMC samples. Patients were selected for TCR sequencing only if sufficient RNA was available from at least two tumor regions. A lung pathologist reviewed the tumor and adjacent nontumor lung specimens before the specimens were selected. What the study reported, not specific to this receptor: Confirming at a functional level the hypothesis that regional TCRs recognize regional mutations was considered to require additional single-cell paired TCR alpha and beta sequencing.

From the germline V gene (reference sequence), CDR1 is MNHNY and CDR2 is SVGAGI. The CDR3 goes from the cysteine to the phenylalanine over 15 residues. Of the read, only the CDR3 DNA is kept; its 45 bases are in frame from base 1. V is cut by 7 bases and J by 0 bases, and the space between the germline ends is 13 bases. This TCR was recovered from a male donor with early-stage non-small cell lung cancer. The chain couples TRBV6-6 to TRBJ1-3; the D gene is unclear. This specimen consisted of normal lung tissue next to the tumor, obtained at surgery. At the DNA level, the sequence is TGTGCCAGCACCGATACGGGGAGCTCTGGAAACACCATATATTTT. Translation gives CASTDTGSSGNTIYF.